The 9 T cell receptor beta chains below all came from one sample that was sequenced in a study of shared clonotypes between healthy human individuals. Sequenced by immunoSEQ multiplex PCR; TCRdb stores in-frame clones only, minus some. Among hundreds of thousands of clones listed, 90% to 96% were seen once. Sample: naive CD4+ T cells sorted from blood. The subset: CD45RA+ positively selected. Source of these receptors: a woman between 25 and 40 years old in good health.

The chain is built from TRBV5-1 and TRBJ2-5, with 11 bases aligning to TRBD2. The CDR3 extends over 15 amino acids. Germline assignment: CDR1 SGHRS and CDR2 YFSETQ. V lost 3 bases and J lost 4; bases outside the gene matches: 5. The CDR3 nucleotides are TGCGCCAGCAGCTACGCCGGGACTAGCGGAGAGACCCAGTACTTC. The encoded protein is CASSYAGTSGETQYF. The entire variable domain, with the rest obtained from reference TRBV5-1 and TRBJ2-5, is as follows: KAGVTQTPRYLIKTRGQQVTLSCSPISGHRSVSWYQQTPGQGLQFLFEYFSETQRNKGNFPGRFSGRQFSNSRSEMNVSTLELGDSALYLCASSYAGTSGETQYFGPGTRLLVL.

This sequence joins TRBV9 and TRBJ2-2; D gene unclear. Per the germline V gene, CDR1 is SGDLS and CDR2 is YYNGEE. V was clipped by 0 bases and J by 4 bases, with 4 bases between them. The length of the CDR3 is 13 residues. CDR3 coding DNA: TGTGCCAGCAGCGTAGGAATCACCGGGGAGCTGTTTTTT. It yields the protein CASSVGITGELFF.

The rearrangement uses TRBV28 and TRBJ2-5; D is possibly TRBD2 (6 bases). TRBJ2-7 explains the end of the DNA better; the J call may be wrong. This CDR3 has 15 amino acids. Germline CDR1 reads MDHEN; CDR2 reads SYDVKM. CDR3 in DNA: TGTGCCAGCAGTCCTCCGGGTAGCGGCTCCTACGAGCAGTACTTC. It yields the protein CASSPPGSGSYEQYF.

V gene TRBV2 combines with J gene TRBJ1-6; TRBD1 might be the D (6 bases). Germline V gene sequence: CDR1 SNHLY, CDR2 FYNNEI. This CDR3 comprises 16 residues. V was clipped by 6 bases and J by 7 bases, with 19 bases between them. CDR3 sequence: CASSAGNQGQNSPLHF. For the CDR3, the DNA is TGTGCCAGCAGCGCAGGCAATCAGGGGCAGAATTCACCCCTCCACTTT.

This clone was counted a single time. The chain joins TRBV5-1 to TRBJ1-1; tentative D call: TRBD1 (5 bases). The CDR3 spans 15 residues. V was trimmed by 0 bases and J by 2 bases, leaving 11 bases between them. Per germline, CDR1 SGHRS and CDR2 YFSETQ. The CDR3 DNA follows: TGCGCCAGCAGCTTGGGGCAGGGTACTAACACTGAAGCTTTCTTT. It is translated as CASSLGQGTNTEAFF.

The J gene is TRBJ2-7, the V gene TRBV27; D may be TRBD1 (5 bases). CDR3 length: 15 amino acids. V lost 4 bases and J lost 5, with 18 bases in between. Germline loops: CDR1 MNHEY, CDR2 SMNVEV (reference sequence). In nucleotides, the CDR3 is TGTGCCAGCAGTTCTACTTGGCAGGGTATCAACGAGCAGTACTTC. It specifies CASSSTWQGINEQYF.

J is TRBJ1-2 and V is TRBV7-8; no reliable D call. Germline V gene lookup returns CDR1 SGHVS and CDR2 FQNEAQ. The germline V and J ends were trimmed by 7 bases and 5 bases, with 20 bases remaining between them. The CDR3 spans 15 residues. CDR3 DNA: TGTGCCAGCATCACCGATCCGAGCAGCCCTTATGGCTACACCTTC. Protein product: CASITDPSSPYGYTF.

V usage is TRBV4-1 and J usage is TRBJ1-5, with a possible D match to TRBD1 (6 bases). The CDR3 consists of 17 residues. Germline CDR1 and CDR2: MGHRA and YSYEKL. Trimming took 0 bases from V and 0 from J, leaving 12 bases between them. The CDR3 sequence: CASSQERGGNSNQPQHF. The CDR3 coding sequence is TGCGCCAGCAGCCAAGAGAGGGGGGGAAATAGCAATCAGCCCCAGCATTTT.

The J gene is TRBJ1-1, the V gene TRBV5-1; D ambiguous. The V and J ends lost 4 bases and 0 bases respectively, with 10 bases between them. Germline V gives CDR1 SGHRS, CDR2 YFSETQ. The CDR3 consists of 14 residues. CDR3 amino acids: CASSPRTVNTEAFF. DNA of the CDR3: TGCGCCAGCAGCCCTCGGACGGTGAACACTGAAGCTTTCTTT.